What follows are 24 T cell receptor beta chains derived from one specimen sequenced in a study of identical twins. TCRdb passed the 5' RACE reads through MiXCR, listing each CDR3 protein once. The sample lists a few hundred thousand distinct CDR3 sequences; roughly 15% were seen once. The sample was also linked to a second study, of yellow fever vaccine responses in identical twins.

Sequencing was performed on CD4+ T cells sorted from blood. The receptors were sampled from a woman younger than 35 in good health.

J is TRBJ2-1 and V is TRBV4-1; 12 positions match TRBD2. Looked up from germline, CDR1 is MGHRA and CDR2 is YSYEKL. The V and J ends lost 1 base and 7 bases, in that order; junction bases with no gene match: 8. CDR3 length: 17 residues. The chain's CDR3 is CASSQGVRTSGINEQFF. For the CDR3, the DNA is TGCGCCAGCAGCCAAGGGGTGCGGACTAGCGGGATAAATGAGCAGTTCTTC.

This clonotype has more than one count but fewer than ten. The CDR3 protein is CSVGRGPSETQYF. The CDR3 coding sequence is TGCAGCGTTGGAAGGGGGCCCTCAGAGACCCAGTACTTC. This chain joins TRBV29-1 and TRBJ2-5; TRBD1 matches at 7 bases. With 4 bases clipped from V and 4 bases from J, the junction kept 6 bases outside the gene matches. The CDR3 extends over 13 amino acids. Germline loops: CDR1 SQVTM, CDR2 ANQGSEA.

This clonotype was observed a handful of times. The J gene is TRBJ2-7, the V gene TRBV6-1; 7 bases match TRBD1. This CDR3 has 14 residues. Trimming took 7 bases from V and 3 from J; bases not matched to a gene: 9. Germline CDR1 is MNHNS and CDR2 is SASEGT. DNA of the CDR3: TGTGCCAGCACCCCCCGGGGACAGTTCTACGAGCAGTACTTC. This codes for CASTPRGQFYEQYF.

In this sample, this clonotype turned up many times. The V and J genes are TRBV12-3 or TRBV12-4 and TRBJ1-5, with TRBD1 matching 8 bases. Losses at the gene ends were 6 bases for V and 3 bases for J; bases not matched to a gene: 7. The CDR3 extends over 15 amino acids. The CDR3 loop is CASRIGTGLNQPQHF. In DNA, the CDR3 is TGTGCCAGCAGGATCGGGACAGGCCTCAATCAGCCCCAGCATTTT.

This chain joins TRBV29-1 and TRBJ2-2; TRBD2 matches 8 bases. V was clipped by 7 bases and J by 6 bases; unmatched bases: 7. Germline V gene lookup returns CDR1 SQVTM and CDR2 ANQGSEA. There are 13 residues in the CDR3. The CDR3, as DNA: TGCAGCGCTCGACCGACTAGCGCCGGGGAGCTGTTTTTT. This encodes CSARPTSAGELFF.

This clonotype occurred a few times. This chain's CDR3 is CASSPPGTGSIYGYTF. Written as DNA, the CDR3 is TGTGCCAGCAGCCCGCCCGGGACAGGTTCCATCTATGGCTACACCTTC. V usage is TRBV11-1 and J usage is TRBJ1-2, with TRBD1 identical over 8 bases. The J segment lost 4 bases and the V segment lost 5 bases, leaving 12 bases of the junction unmatched. The CDR3 loop spans 16 amino acids. Germline V lookup: CDR1 SGHAT, CDR2 FQDESV (reference sequence).

This clonotype was picked up a small number of times. The rearrangement links TRBV29-1 to TRBJ2-1; D unclear. This CDR3 has 11 amino acids. CDR1 is SQVTM, CDR2 ANQGSEA, per germline. V lost 7 bases to trimming and J lost 4 bases, with 8 bases between them. CDR3 in amino acids: CSAGPYNEQFF. CDR3 DNA: TGCAGCGCCGGTCCATACAATGAGCAGTTCTTC.

This clonotype showed up many times. The chain uses TRBV5-1 and TRBJ2-1; 9 bases map to TRBD1. Germline V CDR1 and CDR2: SGHRS, YFSETQ. V trimming: 2 bases; J trimming: 8 bases; junction bases outside the gene matches: 8. The CDR3 extends over 15 amino acids. CDR3 DNA: TGCGCCAGCAGCTTCTCGGACAGGGGCGTGTATGAGCAGTTCTTC. Translated, it gives CASSFSDRGVYEQFF.

This clonotype turned up a few times. The chain is built from TRBV20-1 and TRBJ2-5, with no clear D. The germline V and J ends were trimmed by 3 bases and 0 bases, with 5 bases remaining between them. In germline, CDR1 is DFQATT, CDR2 SNEGSKA (reference sequence). The CDR3 runs 12 residues. This CDR3 reads CSASWYQETQYF. CDR3 sequence (DNA): TGCAGTGCTAGTTGGTACCAAGAGACCCAGTACTTC.

The V call is TRBV20-1, the J call TRBJ2-4, with a weak D call TRBD2 (5 bases). With 3 bases removed from V and 0 bases from J, the gap between germline ends came to 18 bases. The CDR3 covers 17 residues. The germline V gene has CDR1 DFQATT and CDR2 SNEGSKA (reference sequence). The CDR3 region has the DNA TGCAGTGCTAGGGCCGGACCCGGGATCCTAGCCAAAAACATTCAGTACTTC. This gives the protein CSARAGPGILAKNIQYF.

CDR3 sequence: CASSPPARENIQYF. CDR3 DNA sequence: TGTGCCAGCTCACCACCGGCCAGGGAAAACATTCAGTACTTC. The V gene is TRBV18, the J gene TRBJ2-4, with D maybe TRBD1 (5 bases). Germline values: CDR1 KGHSH, CDR2 LQKENI. V was clipped by 0 bases and J by 5 bases, with 8 bases between them. The CDR3 contains 14 residues.

The gene calls are TRBV20-1 and TRBJ2-3, with 7 positions matching TRBD2. Germline loops: CDR1 DFQATT, CDR2 SNEGSKA (reference sequence). This CDR3 has 12 amino acids. The CDR3 loop is CSAGDRTDTQYF. CDR3 nucleotides: TGCAGCGCGGGGGACCGCACAGATACGCAGTATTTT.

This clonotype showed up just a few times. This chain joins TRBV28 and TRBJ2-2; D gene unclear. Germline V gene lookup returns CDR1 MDHEN and CDR2 SYDVKM. CDR3 size: 15 residues. Trimming shortened V by 2 bases and J by 3 bases, and 10 bases separated the two germline ends. The CDR3 spells CASSLIRVDTGELFF. The CDR3 DNA reads TGTGCCAGCAGTTTAATCCGGGTTGACACCGGGGAGCTGTTTTTT. The variable domain in full, completed from reference TRBV28 and TRBJ2-2, reads DVKVTQSSRYLVKRTGEKVFLECVQDMDHENMFWYRQDPGLGLRLIYFSYDVKMKEKGDIPEGYSVSREKKERFSLILESASTNQTSMYLCASSLIRVDTGELFFGEGSRLTVL.

V usage is TRBV5-1 and J usage is TRBJ2-2, with 7 bases identical to TRBD2. The CDR3 sequence is 14 residues long. Germline CDR1 is SGHRS and CDR2 is YFSETQ. The V gene end was trimmed by 7 bases and the J gene end by 0 bases; junction bases not matched to a gene: 3. CDR3 coding DNA: TGCGCCAGCCGGGAGGCAACGAACACCGGGGAGCTGTTTTTT. The encoded protein is CASREATNTGELFF. Complete variable domain (other parts from reference TRBV5-1 and TRBJ2-2): KAGVTQTPRYLIKTRGQQVTLSCSPISGHRSVSWYQQTPGQGLQFLFEYFSETQRNKGNFPGRFSGRQFSNSRSEMNVSTLELGDSALYLCASREATNTGELFFGEGSRLTVL.

The sample holds a few counts of this clonotype. V and J are TRBV27 and TRBJ2-7; D may be TRBD1 (6 bases). Germline CDR1 and CDR2: MNHEY and SMNVEV (reference sequence). CDR3 length equals 15 residues. V was cut by 6 bases and J by 5 bases, with 20 bases left in between. The CDR3 DNA sequence: TGTGCCAGCAGCAATCCCAGCGGCAGGGGCCACGAGCAGTACTTC. It encodes CASSNPSGRGHEQYF.

The V call is TRBV11-2, the J call TRBJ1-1; D is ambiguous. The length of the CDR3 is 13 residues. V gave up 1 base and J gave up 13 bases, with 16 bases separating them. From germline, CDR1 is SGHAT and CDR2 FQNNGV. The DNA for the CDR3 is TGTGCCAGCAGCTTAGGTCAAAGGGCAAAAGGTTTCTTT. Translated: CASSLGQRAKGFF.

The rearrangement joins TRBV7-9 to TRBJ2-7; D is undetermined. The CDR3 covers 12 residues. Germline CDR1 is SEHNR and CDR2 is FQNEAQ (reference sequence). Trimming removed 2 bases at V and 7 bases at J, with 9 bases between. The CDR3: CASSLRLEEQYF. The CDR3 DNA follows: TGTGCCAGCAGCTTAAGGCTGGAAGAGCAGTACTTC.

The chain is built from TRBV4-2 and TRBJ2-5; D is unresolved. V was shortened by 2 bases and J by 0 bases, with 7 bases between the two germline ends. Germline CDR1 LGHNA, CDR2 YNFKEQ. The CDR3 is 14 residues long. The CDR3 nucleotides read TGTGCCAGCAGCCAATTCAAGTACCAAGAGACCCAGTACTTC. Its protein product is CASSQFKYQETQYF.

This clonotype appeared a few times. The rearrangement joins TRBV6-2 or TRBV6-3 to TRBJ2-2; unclear D gene. The CDR3 spans 10 residues. V dropped 8 bases and J dropped 10 bases, with 8 bases sitting between them. Germline V CDR1 and CDR2: MNHEY, SVGEGT. The CDR3 bases are TGTGCCAGCCGGAAAGAGGAGCTGTTTTTT. Encoded protein: CASRKEELFF.

The chain has TRBV10-3 and TRBJ2-1, with D possibly being TRBD1 (6 bases). CDR1 and CDR2 (germline): ENHRY, SYGVKD. With 7 bases removed from V and 0 bases from J, the gap between germline ends came to 7 bases. The CDR3 is made up of 13 amino acids. The CDR3 DNA is TGTGCCATCACAGGGGTCTCCTACAATGAGCAGTTCTTC. This encodes CAITGVSYNEQFF.

This clonotype was detected a few times. The CDR3 is CSVVLRSYNEQFF. The CDR3, as DNA: TGCAGCGTTGTATTAAGGTCCTACAATGAGCAGTTCTTC. V usage is TRBV29-1 and J usage is TRBJ2-1; D gene uncertain. The ends were cut back, 4 bases at V and 1 base at J, with 8 bases in the middle. CDR3 size: 13 residues. CDR1 and CDR2 from the germline V gene are SQVTM and ANQGSEA.

The chain recombines TRBV5-1 with TRBJ2-1, with 9 bases fitting TRBD2. Losses at the gene ends were 1 base for V and 6 bases for J; bases not matched to a gene: 11. This CDR3 is 17 amino acids long. Looked up from germline, CDR1 is SGHRS and CDR2 is YFSETQ. This CDR3 reads CASSLKWAGGPGNEQFF. The CDR3 region has the DNA TGCGCCAGCAGCTTGAAGTGGGCGGGAGGGCCGGGCAATGAGCAGTTCTTC.

The chain carries TRBV24-1 and TRBJ2-1, with TRBD2 as a possible D gene (6 bases). Germline CDR1 KGHDR, CDR2 SFDVKD. The CDR3 is 12 residues long. V gave up 1 base and J gave up 12 bases, with 9 bases separating them. CDR3 nucleotide sequence: TGTGCCACCAGTGATTTTTCCGGGAGGCAGTTCTTC. It codes for CATSDFSGRQFF.

The rearrangement uses TRBV20-1 and TRBJ2-2; possible D gene TRBD2, 6 bases. V lost 0 bases, J lost 1 base, and 9 bases lay in between. Germline V gives CDR1 DFQATT, CDR2 SNEGSKA (reference sequence). CDR3 length: 15 residues. Here the CDR3 reads CSARDGSGNTGELFF. The CDR3 DNA reads as TGCAGTGCTAGAGATGGTAGCGGGAACACCGGGGAGCTGTTTTTT.